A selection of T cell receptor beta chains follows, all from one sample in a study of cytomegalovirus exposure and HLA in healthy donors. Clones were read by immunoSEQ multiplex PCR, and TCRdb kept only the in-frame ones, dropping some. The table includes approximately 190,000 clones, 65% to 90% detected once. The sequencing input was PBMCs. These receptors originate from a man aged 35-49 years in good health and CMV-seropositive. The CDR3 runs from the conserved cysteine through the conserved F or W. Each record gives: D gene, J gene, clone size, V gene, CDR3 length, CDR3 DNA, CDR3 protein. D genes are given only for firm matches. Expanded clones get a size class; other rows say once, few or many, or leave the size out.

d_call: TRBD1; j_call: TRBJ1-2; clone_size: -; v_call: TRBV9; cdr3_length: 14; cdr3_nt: TGTGCCAGCAGCGGACAGGGGGAATTGGATGGCTACACCTTC; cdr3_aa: CASSGQGELDGYTF
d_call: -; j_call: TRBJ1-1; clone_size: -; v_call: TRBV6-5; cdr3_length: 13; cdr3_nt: TGTGCCAGCAGTGAGGCCTTTCACACTGAAGCTTTCTTT; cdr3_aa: CASSEAFHTEAFF
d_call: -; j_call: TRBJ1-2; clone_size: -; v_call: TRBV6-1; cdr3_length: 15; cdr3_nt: TGTGCCAGCAGTGTAGCGGGGGGGGAAGGCTATGGCTACACCTTC; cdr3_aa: CASSVAGGEGYGYTF
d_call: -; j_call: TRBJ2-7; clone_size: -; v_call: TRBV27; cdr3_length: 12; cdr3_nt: TGTGCCAGCAGTGCCGGGGGATACGAGCAGTACTTC; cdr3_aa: CASSAGGYEQYF
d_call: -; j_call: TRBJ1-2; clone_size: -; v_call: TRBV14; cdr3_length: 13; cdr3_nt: TGTGCCAGCAGCCAAGTTGATGGGAGCGGCTACACCTTC; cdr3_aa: CASSQVDGSGYTF
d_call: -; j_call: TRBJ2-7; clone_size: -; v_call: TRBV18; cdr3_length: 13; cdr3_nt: TGTGCCAGCTCACCCGGGGATGCCTACGAGCAGTACTTC; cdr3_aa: CASSPGDAYEQYF
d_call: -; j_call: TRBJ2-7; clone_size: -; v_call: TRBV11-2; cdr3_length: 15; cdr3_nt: TGTGCCAGCAGCTTAGATCCAGGGTTCTCCTACGAGCAGTACTTC; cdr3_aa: CASSLDPGFSYEQYF
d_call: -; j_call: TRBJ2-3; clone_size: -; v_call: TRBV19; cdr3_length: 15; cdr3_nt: TGTGCCAGTAGTATCTTAGGGGTTAGCACAGATACGCAGTATTTT; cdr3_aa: CASSILGVSTDTQYF
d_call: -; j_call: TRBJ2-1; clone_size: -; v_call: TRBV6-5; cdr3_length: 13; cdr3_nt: TGTGCCAGCAGTGACTCGACTAGCAATGAGCAGTTCTTC; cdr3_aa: CASSDSTSNEQFF
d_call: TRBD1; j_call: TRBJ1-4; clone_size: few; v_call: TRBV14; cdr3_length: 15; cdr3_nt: TGTGCCAGCAGCCAAGTGACAGGGATGGATGAAAAACTGTTTTTT; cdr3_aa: CASSQVTGMDEKLFF
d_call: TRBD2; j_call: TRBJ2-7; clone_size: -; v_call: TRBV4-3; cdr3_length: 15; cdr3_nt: TGCGCCAGCAGCCAATTGACTAGCAGTTCCTACGAGCAGTACTTC; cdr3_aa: CASSQLTSSSYEQYF
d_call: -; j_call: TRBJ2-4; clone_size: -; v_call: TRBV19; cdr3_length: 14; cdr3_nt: TGTGCCAGTAGCCTGCCGCGGGGCCAAAACATTCAGTACTTC; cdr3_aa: CASSLPRGQNIQYF
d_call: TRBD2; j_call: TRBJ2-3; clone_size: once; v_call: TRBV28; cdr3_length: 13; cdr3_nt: TGTGCCAGCATCATGGGAGGGGCGGATACGCAGTATTTT; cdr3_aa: CASIMGGADTQYF
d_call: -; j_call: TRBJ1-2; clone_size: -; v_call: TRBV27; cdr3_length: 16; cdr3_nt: TGTGCCAGCACCTGGGGGCCTACACCTTCTCCCTATGGCTACACCTTC; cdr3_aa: CASTWGPTPSPYGYTF
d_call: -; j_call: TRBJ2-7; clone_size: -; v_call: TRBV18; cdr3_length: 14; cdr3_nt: TGTGCCAGCTCACCACCGAGGGCAGCCAGCGAGCAGTACTTC; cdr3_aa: CASSPPRAASEQYF